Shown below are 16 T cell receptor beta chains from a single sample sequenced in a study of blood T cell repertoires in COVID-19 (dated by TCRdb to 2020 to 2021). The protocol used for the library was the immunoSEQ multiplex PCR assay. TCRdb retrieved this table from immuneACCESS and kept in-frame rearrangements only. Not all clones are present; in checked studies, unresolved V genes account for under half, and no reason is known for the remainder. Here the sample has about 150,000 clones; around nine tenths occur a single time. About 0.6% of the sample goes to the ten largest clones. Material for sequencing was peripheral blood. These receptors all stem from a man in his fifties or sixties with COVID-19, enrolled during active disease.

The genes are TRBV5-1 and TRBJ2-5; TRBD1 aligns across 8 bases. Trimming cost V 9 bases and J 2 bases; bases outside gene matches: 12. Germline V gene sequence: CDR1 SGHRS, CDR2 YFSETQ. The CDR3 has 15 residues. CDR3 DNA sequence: TGCGCCACCAAATTGACGACAGGGGCTCAAGAGACCCAGTACTTC. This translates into CATKLTTGAQETQYF.

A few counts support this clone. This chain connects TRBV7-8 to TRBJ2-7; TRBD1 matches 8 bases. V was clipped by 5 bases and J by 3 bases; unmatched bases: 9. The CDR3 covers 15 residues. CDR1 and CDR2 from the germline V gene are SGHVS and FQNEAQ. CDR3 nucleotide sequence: TGTGCCAGCAGCCAGACCGGGACAGGACTCTACGAGCAGTACTTC. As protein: CASSQTGTGLYEQYF.

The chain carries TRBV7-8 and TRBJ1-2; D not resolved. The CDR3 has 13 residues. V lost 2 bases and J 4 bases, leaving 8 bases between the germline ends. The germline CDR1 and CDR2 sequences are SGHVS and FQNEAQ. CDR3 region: CASSLQVGYGYTF. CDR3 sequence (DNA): TGTGCCAGCAGCTTACAGGTTGGCTATGGCTACACCTTC.

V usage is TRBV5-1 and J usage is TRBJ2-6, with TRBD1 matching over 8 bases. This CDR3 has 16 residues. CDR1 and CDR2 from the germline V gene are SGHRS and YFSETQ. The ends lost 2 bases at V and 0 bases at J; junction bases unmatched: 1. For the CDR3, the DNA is TGCGCCAGCAGCTTTACAGGGGGCTCTGGGGCCAACGTCCTGACTTTC. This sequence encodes CASSFTGGSGANVLTF.

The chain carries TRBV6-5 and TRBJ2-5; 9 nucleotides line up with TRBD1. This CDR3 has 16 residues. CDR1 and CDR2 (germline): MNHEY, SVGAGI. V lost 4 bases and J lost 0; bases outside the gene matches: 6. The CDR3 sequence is CASSSPGTGNQETQYF. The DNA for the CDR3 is TGTGCCAGCAGTTCACCCGGGACAGGGAACCAAGAGACCCAGTACTTC.

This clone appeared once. The CDR3 is CASSGQGQETQYF. The CDR3 DNA follows: TGTGCCAGCAGCGGACAGGGCCAAGAGACCCAGTACTTC. J is TRBJ2-5 and V is TRBV7-3; 8 bases fit TRBD1. With 5 bases clipped from V and 1 base from J, the junction kept 0 bases outside the gene matches. This CDR3 is built from 13 residues. Germline V gene sequence: CDR1 SGHTA, CDR2 FQGTGA.

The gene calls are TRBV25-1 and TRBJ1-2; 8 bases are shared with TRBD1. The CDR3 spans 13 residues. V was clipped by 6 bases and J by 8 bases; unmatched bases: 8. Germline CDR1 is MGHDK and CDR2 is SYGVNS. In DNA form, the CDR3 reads TGTGCCAGCAGAGCAGGGGGCGAGAGGGGCTACACCTTC. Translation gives CASRAGGERGYTF.

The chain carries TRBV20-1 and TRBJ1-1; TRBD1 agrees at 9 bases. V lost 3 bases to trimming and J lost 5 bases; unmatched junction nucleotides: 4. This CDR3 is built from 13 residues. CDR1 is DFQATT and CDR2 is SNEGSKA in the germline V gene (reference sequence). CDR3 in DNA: TGCAGTGCTAGTCCGGGACAGGGTACTGAAGCTTTCTTT. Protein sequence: CSASPGQGTEAFF.

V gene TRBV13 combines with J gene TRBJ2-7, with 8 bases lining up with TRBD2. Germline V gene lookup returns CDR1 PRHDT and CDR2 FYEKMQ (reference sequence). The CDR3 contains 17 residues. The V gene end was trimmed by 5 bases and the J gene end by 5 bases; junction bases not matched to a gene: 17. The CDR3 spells CASSPGLGSGRFDEQYF. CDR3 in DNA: TGTGCCAGCAGCCCGGGGTTAGGGAGCGGGAGATTCGACGAGCAGTACTTC.

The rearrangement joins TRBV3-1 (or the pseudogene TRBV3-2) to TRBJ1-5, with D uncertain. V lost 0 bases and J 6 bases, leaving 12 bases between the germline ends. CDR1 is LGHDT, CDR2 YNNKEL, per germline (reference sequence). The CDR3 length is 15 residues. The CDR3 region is CASSQDAEVVQPQHF. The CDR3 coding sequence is TGTGCCAGCAGCCAAGATGCGGAGGTTGTTCAGCCCCAGCATTTT.

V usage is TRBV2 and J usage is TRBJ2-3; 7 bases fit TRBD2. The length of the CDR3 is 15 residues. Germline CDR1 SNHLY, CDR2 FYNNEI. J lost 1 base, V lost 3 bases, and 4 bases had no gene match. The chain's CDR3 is CASSDPAGGTDTQYF. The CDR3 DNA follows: TGTGCCAGCAGTGATCCTGCGGGGGGCACAGATACGCAGTATTTT.

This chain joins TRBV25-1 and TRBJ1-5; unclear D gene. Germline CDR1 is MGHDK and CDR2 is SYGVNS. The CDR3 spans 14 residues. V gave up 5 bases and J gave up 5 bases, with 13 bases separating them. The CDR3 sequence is CASSPYNIDQPQHF. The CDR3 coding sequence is TGTGCCAGCAGTCCTTACAACATCGATCAGCCCCAGCATTTT.

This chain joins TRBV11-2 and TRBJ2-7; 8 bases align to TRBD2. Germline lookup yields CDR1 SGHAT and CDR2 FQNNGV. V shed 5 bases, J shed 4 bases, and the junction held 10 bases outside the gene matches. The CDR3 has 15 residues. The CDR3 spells CASSALGTSGYEQYF. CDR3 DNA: TGTGCCAGCAGCGCTCTAGGCACTAGCGGATACGAGCAGTACTTC.

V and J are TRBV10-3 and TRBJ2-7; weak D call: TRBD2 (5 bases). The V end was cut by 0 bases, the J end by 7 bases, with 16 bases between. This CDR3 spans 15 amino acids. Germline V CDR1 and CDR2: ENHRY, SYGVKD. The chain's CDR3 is CAISESEPKRGEQYF. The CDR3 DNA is TGTGCCATCAGTGAGTCGGAGCCCAAGAGAGGGGAGCAGTACTTC.

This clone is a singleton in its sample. The CDR3 loop is CARSLALGGNTEAFF. CDR3 coding DNA: TGTGCCAGAAGCTTGGCCCTAGGAGGGAACACTGAAGCTTTCTTT. The V gene is TRBV5-3, the J gene TRBJ1-1, with unresolved D. TRBV5-3 is flagged as an ORF with uncertain function. V lost 0 bases and J 1 base, leaving 10 bases between the germline ends. This CDR3 has 15 amino acids.

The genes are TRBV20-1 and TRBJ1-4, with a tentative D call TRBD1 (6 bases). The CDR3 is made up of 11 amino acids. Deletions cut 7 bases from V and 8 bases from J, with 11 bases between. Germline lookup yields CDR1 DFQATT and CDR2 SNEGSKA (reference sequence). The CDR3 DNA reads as TGCAGTGGGTACAGGGACGAAAAACTGTTTTTT. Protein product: CSGYRDEKLFF.